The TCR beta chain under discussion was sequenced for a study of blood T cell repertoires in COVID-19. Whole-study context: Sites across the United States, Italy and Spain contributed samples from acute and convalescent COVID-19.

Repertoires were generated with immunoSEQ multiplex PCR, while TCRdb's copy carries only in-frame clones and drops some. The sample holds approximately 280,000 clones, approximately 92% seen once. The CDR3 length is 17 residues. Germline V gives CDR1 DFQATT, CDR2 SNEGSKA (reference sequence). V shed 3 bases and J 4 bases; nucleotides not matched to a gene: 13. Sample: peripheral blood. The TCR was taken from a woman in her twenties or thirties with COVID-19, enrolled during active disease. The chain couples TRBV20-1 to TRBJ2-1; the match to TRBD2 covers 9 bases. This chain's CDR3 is CSASSAGGRVGYNEQFF. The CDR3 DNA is TGCAGTGCTAGTTCGGCGGGAGGGCGCGTAGGGTACAATGAGCAGTTCTTC.